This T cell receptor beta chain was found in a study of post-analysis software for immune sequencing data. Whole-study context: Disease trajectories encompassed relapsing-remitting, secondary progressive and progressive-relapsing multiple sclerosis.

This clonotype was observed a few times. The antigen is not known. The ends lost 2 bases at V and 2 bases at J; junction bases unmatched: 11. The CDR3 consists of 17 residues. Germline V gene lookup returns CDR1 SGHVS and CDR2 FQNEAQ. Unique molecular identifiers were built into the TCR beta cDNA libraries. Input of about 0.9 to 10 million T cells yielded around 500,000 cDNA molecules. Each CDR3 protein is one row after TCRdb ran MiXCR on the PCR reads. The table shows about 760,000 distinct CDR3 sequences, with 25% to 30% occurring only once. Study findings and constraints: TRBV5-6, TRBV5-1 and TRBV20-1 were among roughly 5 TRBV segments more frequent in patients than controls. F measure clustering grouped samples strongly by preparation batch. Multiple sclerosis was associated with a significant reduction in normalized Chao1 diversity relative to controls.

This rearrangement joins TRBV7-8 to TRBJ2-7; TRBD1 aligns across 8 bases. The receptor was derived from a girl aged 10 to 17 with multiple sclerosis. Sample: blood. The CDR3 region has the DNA TGTGCCAGCAGCTTAAGATGGCGCGGACAGGGCACCTACGAGCAGTACTTC. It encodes CASSLRWRGQGTYEQYF.